Listed here are 2 T cell receptor beta chains from one sample, sequenced in a study of cytomegalovirus exposure and HLA in healthy donors. 13 Jbeta primers and 60 Vbeta primers were used for the PCR. Profiled with immunoSEQ multiplex PCR; TCRdb holds only in-frame clones, not every one. The profile shows about 130,000 clones, under 80% of them singletons. The sequenced material came from PBMCs. Source of these receptors: a man aged 18 to 29 in good health and CMV-seropositive.

The chain is built from TRBV13 and TRBJ1-5; a possible D gene is TRBD1 (5 bases). V was cut by 5 bases and J by 2 bases, with 16 bases left in between. Germline V gene lookup returns CDR1 PRHDT and CDR2 FYEKMQ (reference sequence). The CDR3 is 16 residues long. The CDR3 sequence is CASSVRQSWGNQPQHF. The CDR3 DNA sequence: TGTGCCAGCAGCGTCCGACAGTCCTGGGGCAATCAGCCCCAGCATTTT.

The chain uses TRBV4-3 and TRBJ2-1, with D maybe TRBD1 (7 bases). The CDR3 loop spans 16 amino acids. Trimming removed 4 bases at V and 3 bases at J, with 16 bases between. Germline V gene lookup returns CDR1 LGHNA and CDR2 YSLEER. The CDR3 nucleotides are TGCGCCAGCAGCCGCGGGACAGATAAGTTCTACAATGAGCAGTTCTTC. Protein sequence: CASSRGTDKFYNEQFF.